The T cell receptor (beta chain) under discussion was sequenced for a study of blood T cell repertoires in COVID-19 (dated by TCRdb to 2018 to 2021). Broadly, across the study: The collaborator samples originated in the United States, Italy and Spain and spanned the acute and convalescent phases of COVID-19. Samples were obtained from the ongoing ImmuneRACE study (first 160 participants) and from about 1,300 subjects provided by 6 global collaborators. HLA class I and class II types, where available, came from metadata supplied by the sample provider rather than from assay-based typing. The repertoires were released in a freely available public database meant as a resource for research on the immune response to SARS-CoV-2. The sample metadata nearly always contained a de-identified subject ID, COVID-19 status, age in years and sex. The prospective study material was composed of cDNA or gDNA derived from T cells, B-cell-depleted T cells, or PBMCs. The dataset comprised deeply sampled blood TCRbeta repertoires from subjects exposed to, actively infected with, or recovered from COVID-19. What the authors observed across the whole study: The amount of clinical and demographic metadata varied by source and participant and was provided uncurated.

TCRbeta CDR3 regions were amplified from genomic DNA using the immunoSEQ Assay, a bias-controlled multiplex PCR. The source study handled its data this way. The number of nucleated cells in each sample was estimated from the amplification of reference gene primers within the assay. Sequence reads were collapsed and filtered to measure the absolute abundance of every unique TCRbeta CDR3 rearrangement. For each sample, productive Simpson clonality was calculated by taking the square root of Simpson's diversity index across productive rearrangements. TCRdb took over this immuneACCESS table, retaining in-frame rearrangements with V and J assigned. Such tables are incomplete; in checked studies, under half of the missing clones stem from an unresolved V gene, and the remainder is unexplained. V, J and clone size reflect that table, while D and trimming were determined from the DNA. The table for this sample lists tens of thousands of clones; 74% of them were counted only once. Clones ranked in the top ten supply just under 4% of the sample.

On this clone: Its antigen has not been determined. The input lacks base qualities; no much larger clone sits a single base away.

In Seattle, one collaborating source enrolled patients while the infection was active and tracked those patients longitudinally over the course of disease. Collaborating institutions collected whole blood in K2EDTA tubes following their own protocols. Collaborator samples were shipped for TCRbeta analysis as frozen whole blood, isolated PBMCs, or DNA extracted from either sample type. V is reduced by 4 bases and J by 3 bases, leaving a spacing of 10 bases between them. Sequences SQVTM (CDR1) and ANQGSEA (CDR2) are obtained from the germline V gene. The CDR3 spans 13 residues, from the cysteine through the phenylalanine. Kept here is only the CDR3 DNA, which spans 39 bases and is read in frame from base 1.

The rearrangement joined TRBV29-1 to TRBJ2-1, with a weak D call of TRBD1 (5 bases match). The sequence was obtained from a man between 65 and 85 years old with COVID-19, enrolled during active disease. What was sequenced was peripheral blood. The nucleotide sequence is TGCAGCGTTGGACGGACATACTACAATGAGCAGTTCTTC. Its protein product is CSVGRTYYNEQFF.